The 30 T cell receptor beta chains below come from one sample, sequenced in a study of control samples from healthy donors and cancer patients. Profiled with immunoSEQ multiplex PCR; TCRdb holds only in-frame clones, not every one. In the table there are fewer than 200,000 clones, 93% of which are singletons. Sequencing was performed on blood. The receptors originated from a woman aged 55-70 years in good health.

The chain uses TRBV5-1 and TRBJ2-5; 9 bases agree with TRBD2. CDR3 length: 14 amino acids. Trimming cost V 4 bases and J 12 bases; bases outside gene matches: 13. Germline V gene sequence: CDR1 SGHRS, CDR2 YFSETQ. The CDR3: CASSELAGETVKYF. The DNA for the CDR3 is TGCGCCAGCAGCGAATTAGCGGGGGAGACTGTAAAGTACTTC.

The V call is TRBV24-1, the J call TRBJ1-5, with D unresolved. This CDR3 region has 17 residues. In germline, CDR1 is KGHDR, CDR2 SFDVKD. V gave up 2 bases and J gave up 2 bases, with 15 bases separating them. The CDR3 protein is CATSDSYCVMGNQPQHF. The CDR3 DNA reads TGTGCCACCAGTGATTCTTACTGCGTTATGGGCAATCAGCCCCAGCATTTT.

The chain is built from TRBV4-2 and TRBJ2-3; 12 bases are shared with TRBD2. Germline values: CDR1 LGHNA, CDR2 YNFKEQ. The CDR3 runs to 15 residues. J lost 7 bases, V lost 0 bases, and 2 bases had no gene match. The CDR3 nucleotides read TGTGCCAGCAGCCAAGAGCTAGCGGGGGGGAATACGCAGTATTTT. Translation gives CASSQELAGGNTQYF.

The rearrangement uses TRBV6-5 and TRBJ1-1, with TRBD1 matching over 7 bases. The CDR3 length is 14 residues. V was pared by 6 bases and J by 7 bases, with 11 bases of the junction left unmatched. Looked up from germline, CDR1 is MNHEY and CDR2 is SVGAGI. The CDR3 DNA is TGTGCCAGCAGCCCCACTTGGGCAGGGGGTGAAGCTTTCTTT. Protein product: CASSPTWAGGEAFF.

The chain is built from TRBV2 and TRBJ2-1; D ambiguous. The germline CDR1 and CDR2 sequences are SNHLY and FYNNEI. The ends were cut back, 6 bases at V and 1 base at J, with 13 bases in the middle. The length of the CDR3 is 15 residues. In nucleotides, the CDR3 is TGTGCCAGCAGCAAGATGGGGATTTCCTACAATGAGCAGTTCTTC. Residues: CASSKMGISYNEQFF.

This clone was detected a few times. This sequence joins TRBV6-5 and TRBJ1-5; weak D call: TRBD1 (5 bases). Per germline, CDR1 MNHEY and CDR2 SVGAGI. The length of the CDR3 is 14 residues. Deletions cut 2 bases from V and 5 bases from J, with 10 bases between. The CDR3 DNA follows: TGTGCCAGCAGTTACGGGGCGGGCTATCAGCCCCAGCATTTT. This codes for CASSYGAGYQPQHF.

The V and J genes are TRBV27 and TRBJ2-1; D gene uncertain. The CDR3 extends over 14 amino acids. The germline gives CDR1 MNHEY, CDR2 SMNVEV (reference sequence). Trimming took off 6 bases at V and 5 bases at J, with 14 bases between the two ends. The CDR3 here is CASSPSTLNNEQFF. For the CDR3, the DNA is TGTGCCAGCAGCCCATCTACCCTCAACAATGAGCAGTTCTTC.

There are a few counts of this clone. The J gene is TRBJ2-5, the V gene TRBV5-5, with TRBD2 as a possible D gene (6 bases). The CDR3 has 13 residues. Germline-derived CDR1 and CDR2 are SGHKS and YYEKEE (reference sequence). Trimming removed 2 bases from V and 5 bases from J, with 10 bases in between. CDR3 bases: TGTGCCAGCAGCTTTGGAGGGTTCGAGACCCAGTACTTC. It translates to CASSFGGFETQYF. Variable domain in full (rest from reference TRBV5-5 and TRBJ2-5): DAGVTQSPTHLIKTRGQQVTLRCSPISGHKSVSWYQQVLGQGPQFIFQYYEKEERGRGNFPDRFSARQFPNYSSELNVNALLLGDSALYLCASSFGGFETQYFGPGTRLLVL.

Concerning this clone: Its ends do not fully match the called genes, so a read error is possible. The chain uses TRBV28 and TRBJ2-2; D tentatively fits TRBD1 or TRBD2 (5 bases each). The V gene's germline CDR1 is MDHEN and CDR2 SYDVKM. The CDR3 contains 15 residues. CDR3 region: CASLGSQGGTGQLFF. The CDR3 DNA sequence: TGTGCCAGCTTGGGAAGCCAGGGTGGGACCGGGCAGCTGTTTTTT.

The V call is TRBV24-1, the J call TRBJ2-1; TRBD2 matches at 7 bases. Looked up from germline, CDR1 is KGHDR and CDR2 is SFDVKD. The CDR3 has 15 residues. After removal of 4 bases from V and 5 bases from J, the junction contained 7 bases not matched to a gene. The CDR3 DNA reads as TGTGCCACCAGTGAATCTATCGGGGGGAACAATGAGCAGTTCTTC. This gives the protein CATSESIGGNNEQFF.

The chain is built from TRBV6-5 and TRBJ2-3; 7 positions agree with TRBD2. In germline, CDR1 is MNHEY, CDR2 SVGAGI. The V and J ends lost 2 bases and 5 bases, in that order; junction bases with no gene match: 7. The CDR3 totals 15 residues. The CDR3 coding sequence is TGTGCCAGCAGTTACGCGGGAGTTTGGGGAGATACGCAGTATTTT. It is translated as CASSYAGVWGDTQYF.

CDR3 sequence (DNA): TGTGCCAGCAGTTACGGGGCTTCCTATGGCTACACCTTC. Amino acids: CASSYGASYGYTF. The genes are TRBV6-4 and TRBJ1-2; D may be TRBD1 (5 bases). Germline values: CDR1 MRHNA, CDR2 SNTAGT. The CDR3 extends over 13 amino acids. V dropped 5 bases and J dropped 4 bases, with 11 bases sitting between them.

The chain links TRBV2 to TRBJ2-5; 13 positions agree with TRBD2. V dropped 6 bases and J dropped 1; count of bases not matched to a gene: 8. The CDR3 is made up of 17 amino acids. Germline lookup yields CDR1 SNHLY and CDR2 FYNNEI. The CDR3 protein is CASRDGLAGESQETQYF. As DNA, the CDR3 is TGTGCCAGCAGAGACGGACTAGCGGGGGAGTCCCAAGAGACCCAGTACTTC.

The chain joins TRBV19 to TRBJ2-1, with a tentative D call TRBD1 (6 bases). The V gene's germline CDR1 is LNHDA and CDR2 SQIVND (reference sequence). The CDR3 totals 17 residues. V was cut by 4 bases and J by 2 bases, with 18 bases left in between. In DNA, the CDR3 is TGTGCCAGTAGTACACGACACGCAGGGGCGACCTACAATGAGCAGTTCTTC. Protein sequence: CASSTRHAGATYNEQFF.

This chain uses TRBV19 with TRBJ1-5; no clear D. Trimming took off 3 bases at V and 6 bases at J, with 21 bases between the two ends. The germline CDR1 and CDR2 sequences are LNHDA and SQIVND (reference sequence). The CDR3 loop spans 17 amino acids. The CDR3 DNA reads as TGTGCCAGTAGTATCGGCCCCCCTGGACTAGAGTTTCAGCCCCAGCATTTT. It is translated as CASSIGPPGLEFQPQHF.

The chain couples TRBV4-3 to TRBJ1-4; D is unclear. The CDR3 spans 15 residues. The germline V gene has CDR1 LGHNA and CDR2 YSLEER. V lost 1 base to trimming and J lost 4 bases, with 10 bases between them. The DNA of the CDR3 is TGCGCCAGCAGCCAAGTTACGGTGAATAATGAAAAACTGTTTTTT. This gives the protein CASSQVTVNNEKLFF.

V gene TRBV11-2 combines with J gene TRBJ2-3; 8 bases line up with TRBD2. The CDR3 loop spans 15 amino acids. Germline loops: CDR1 SGHAT, CDR2 FQNNGV. V lost 7 bases and J lost 5; bases outside the gene matches: 11. For the CDR3, the DNA is TGTGCCAGCACCCCCCTCGGGCTAGCGGGAGATACGCAGTATTTT. Translated, it gives CASTPLGLAGDTQYF.

The chain employs TRBV7-9 and TRBJ2-1; D not resolved. The CDR3 totals 11 residues. The V end lost 0 bases, the J end lost 9 bases, and 3 bases lay between the germline ends. Germline loops: CDR1 SEHNR, CDR2 FQNEAQ (reference sequence). As DNA, the CDR3 is TGTGCCAGCAGCTTAGCGCCTGAGCAGTTCTTC. It encodes CASSLAPEQFF.

The J gene is TRBJ2-1, the V gene TRBV5-6; D is tentatively TRBD1 or TRBD2 (5 bases each). Trimming left V 0 bases short and J 7 bases short, with 14 bases between. CDR1 and CDR2 from the germline V gene are SGHDT and YYEEEE. This CDR3 is 15 amino acids long. The CDR3 coding sequence is TGTGCCAGCAGCTTGGTCGGGGCTCGCGGAAATGAGCAGTTCTTC. It codes for CASSLVGARGNEQFF.

V and J are TRBV7-9 and TRBJ2-1, with D possibly matching TRBD2 (5 bases). Germline lookup yields CDR1 SEHNR and CDR2 FQNEAQ (reference sequence). The CDR3 covers 14 residues. With 1 base removed from V and 2 bases from J, the gap between germline ends came to 6 bases. The CDR3 here is CASSLGRTYNEQFF. CDR3 coding DNA: TGTGCCAGCAGCTTAGGGAGGACCTACAATGAGCAGTTCTTC.

The DNA for the CDR3 is TGTGCCAGTAGTACCCAGACAGTATATAGCAATCAGCCCCAGCATTTT. Amino acid sequence: CASSTQTVYSNQPQHF. The chain is built from TRBV19 and TRBJ1-5; perhaps TRBD1 as D (5 bases). The germline V gene has CDR1 LNHDA and CDR2 SQIVND (reference sequence). This CDR3 is built from 16 residues. V was pared by 4 bases and J by 0 bases, with 13 bases between.

The CDR3 DNA reads TGTGCCAGCTCACTACAGACAAATGAAAAACTGTTTTTT. Residues: CASSLQTNEKLFF. V gene TRBV18 combines with J gene TRBJ1-4; D gene uncertain. With 4 bases removed from V and 5 bases from J, the gap between germline ends came to 8 bases. CDR3 length: 13 amino acids. Germline CDR1 reads KGHSH; CDR2 reads LQKENI. The full variable domain, in which reference TRBV18 and TRBJ1-4 provide the parts outside the CDR3, is NAGVMQNPRHLVRRRGQEARLRCSPMKGHSHVYWYRQLPEEGLKFMVYLQKENIIDESGMPKERFSAEFPKEGPSILRIQQVVRGDSAAYFCASSLQTNEKLFFGSGTQLSVL.

V and J are TRBV6-4 and TRBJ2-1; possibly TRBD2 for D (5 bases). Per germline, CDR1 MRHNA and CDR2 SNTAGT. This CDR3 has 14 amino acids. V was cut by 7 bases and J by 7 bases, with 17 bases left in between. The CDR3 loop is CASKGEGGGNEQFF. CDR3 sequence (DNA): TGTGCCAGCAAAGGTGAGGGTGGTGGAAATGAGCAGTTCTTC.

The V and J genes are TRBV19 and TRBJ2-5; TRBD1 is a possible D gene (6 bases). The V end was cut by 8 bases, the J end by 5 bases, with 15 bases between. Germline V lookup: CDR1 LNHDA, CDR2 SQIVND (reference sequence). The CDR3 loop spans 13 amino acids. The CDR3: CASGGARGETQYF. For the CDR3, the DNA is TGTGCCAGTGGAGGAGCTAGGGGGGAGACCCAGTACTTC.

In its sample, this clone was seen once. V gene TRBV5-1 combines with J gene TRBJ2-5; 10 nucleotides line up with TRBD1. Per the germline V gene, CDR1 is SGHRS and CDR2 is YFSETQ. V lost 3 bases to trimming and J lost 4 bases; unmatched junction nucleotides: 6. The length of the CDR3 is 15 residues. The CDR3: CASSSDRGFRETQYF. In DNA, the CDR3 is TGCGCCAGCAGCTCGGACAGGGGGTTTCGAGAGACCCAGTACTTC.

The rearrangement joins TRBV9 to TRBJ2-2; TRBD2 might be the D (5 bases). The CDR3 sequence is 15 residues long. The V gene's germline CDR1 is SGDLS and CDR2 YYNGEE. V lost 3 bases to trimming and J lost 4 bases, with 13 bases between them. The CDR3 DNA follows: TGTGCCAGCAGCGCCAAAGGACTCGCCACCGGGGAGCTGTTTTTT. It encodes CASSAKGLATGELFF. The variable domain in full, completed from reference TRBV9 and TRBJ2-2, reads DSGVTQTPKHLITATGQRVTLRCSPRSGDLSVYWYQQSLDQGLQFLIQYYNGEERAKGNILERFSAQQFPDLHSELNLSSLELGDSALYFCASSAKGLATGELFFGEGSRLTVL.

The gene calls are TRBV7-2 and TRBJ2-5, with 14 bases fitting TRBD2. Germline loops: CDR1 SGHTA, CDR2 FQGNSA. This CDR3 comprises 17 residues. Trimming at V came to 5 bases and at J to 2 bases, leaving 7 bases not matched to a gene. DNA for the CDR3: TGTGCCAGCAGCGGGACTAGCGGGGGAGGATTTCAAGAGACCCAGTACTTC. The encoded protein is CASSGTSGGGFQETQYF.

The rearrangement uses TRBV21-1 and TRBJ1-2; the table's D call TRBD1 went unverified against the DNA. TRBV21-1 is assigned pseudogene status. This CDR3 has 15 amino acids. The CDR3 is CASSLSDRYDYGYTF. The CDR3 DNA reads as TGTGCCAGCAGCCTATCCGACAGGTACGACTATGGCTACACCTTC.

This clone is categorized as medium-sized. This rearrangement joins TRBV4-1 to TRBJ2-6; D possibly corresponds to TRBD1 (6 bases). The V end lost 3 bases, the J end lost 2 bases, and 11 bases lay between the germline ends. Looked up from germline, CDR1 is MGHRA and CDR2 is YSYEKL. The CDR3 loop spans 16 amino acids. CDR3 nucleotide sequence: TGCGCCAGCAGCCAGACGCAGGGGACTGGGGCCAACGTCCTGACTTTC. It yields the protein CASSQTQGTGANVLTF.

The CDR3 DNA follows: TGTGCCAGCAGCCGTCGGGTTTCGGGAAACACCATATATTTT. As protein: CASSRRVSGNTIYF. The chain is built from TRBV3-1 (or the pseudogene TRBV3-2) and TRBJ1-3, with D hard to call. The germline V gene has CDR1 LGHDT and CDR2 YNNKEL (reference sequence). This CDR3 region has 14 residues. Trimming took 4 bases from V and 4 from J, leaving 11 bases between them.